This T cell receptor (beta chain) appears in the sequencing data of a study of cytomegalovirus exposure and HLA in healthy donors. V trimming: 6 bases; J trimming: 2 bases; junction bases outside the gene matches: 8. The CDR3 extends over 15 amino acids. Germline CDR1 reads MNHNY; CDR2 reads SVGAGI (reference sequence). Comment on this clone: The target antigen is unknown.

In the PCR, 60 Vbeta and 13 Jbeta primers were used. Some clones are missing from TCRdb's copy, which holds only in-frame ones; the method was immunoSEQ multiplex PCR. The table has 85,000 to 90,000 clones, approximately 79% seen once. Study conclusions and caveats: Per a later analysis, 18,000 or so TCR beta sequences showed association with HLA alleles at 0.05 false discovery rate. Cytomegalovirus association was assigned to around 150 TCR beta chains.

The receptor's source is a young man in good health and CMV-seronegative. The chain recombines TRBV6-6 with TRBJ2-7; 9 nucleotides match TRBD1. Sequencing was done on a sample of PBMCs. The CDR3 here is CASSLKQGATYEQYF. Written as DNA, the CDR3 is TGTGCCAGCAGCCTCAAACAGGGGGCGACCTACGAGCAGTACTTC.